This T cell receptor beta chain is from a study of shared T cell receptors in the human thymus. Deletions cut 7 bases from V and 0 bases from J, with 12 bases between. The germline CDR1 and CDR2 sequences are SQVTM and ANQGSEA. The CDR3 sequence is 13 residues long. Measured with immunoSEQ multiplex PCR; TCRdb has only the in-frame clones, and not every one. Among 500,000 to 750,000 clones listed, 88% were seen once. The same data also contributed to another study, on human thymus T cells. This second study notes: Corrective cardiac surgery supplied the resected thymus tissue. V and J genes seemed to be used with bias in thymic and blood repertoires.

The sequencing sample was made of thymocytes. The chain carries TRBV29-1 and TRBJ2-5, with D possibly TRBD1 on 6 matching bases. The sequence derives from a boy younger than two with a congenital heart defect. The CDR3: CSERQDHQETQYF. In DNA, the CDR3 is TGCAGCGAGAGACAGGACCACCAAGAGACCCAGTACTTC.